A single T cell receptor beta chain is shown here with its context. Its antigen is undetermined. This entry comes from a study of T cell repertoires in cytomegalovirus infection. Study at large: Public signatures in TCR beta pointed to CMV infection and matching HLA type.

The study's findings and limits: Ex vivo, HLA-C-restricted CMV-specific TCR beta clonotypes prevailed over the rest of the response.

TCRdb re-called the reads through MiXCR, storing one row per CDR3 protein. The sample yields some 350,000 distinct CDR3 sequences, about 29% seen once. Losses at the gene ends were 2 bases for V and 5 bases for J; bases not matched to a gene: 6. Per the germline V gene, CDR1 is SGHVS and CDR2 is FQNEAQ. This CDR3 contains 15 residues. The specimen comprised cultured PBMCs, sampled from culture after CMV antigen stimulation. The sequence was collected from a human donor in good health (CMV status not recorded). Some clones in this sample may be carry-over from other donors' samples. This sequence joins TRBV7-8 and TRBJ2-1, with 7 bases identical to TRBD2. The CDR3 loop reads CASSLRTRLDNEQFF. CDR3 DNA: TGTGCCAGCAGCTTAAGGACTAGACTAGACAATGAGCAGTTCTTC.